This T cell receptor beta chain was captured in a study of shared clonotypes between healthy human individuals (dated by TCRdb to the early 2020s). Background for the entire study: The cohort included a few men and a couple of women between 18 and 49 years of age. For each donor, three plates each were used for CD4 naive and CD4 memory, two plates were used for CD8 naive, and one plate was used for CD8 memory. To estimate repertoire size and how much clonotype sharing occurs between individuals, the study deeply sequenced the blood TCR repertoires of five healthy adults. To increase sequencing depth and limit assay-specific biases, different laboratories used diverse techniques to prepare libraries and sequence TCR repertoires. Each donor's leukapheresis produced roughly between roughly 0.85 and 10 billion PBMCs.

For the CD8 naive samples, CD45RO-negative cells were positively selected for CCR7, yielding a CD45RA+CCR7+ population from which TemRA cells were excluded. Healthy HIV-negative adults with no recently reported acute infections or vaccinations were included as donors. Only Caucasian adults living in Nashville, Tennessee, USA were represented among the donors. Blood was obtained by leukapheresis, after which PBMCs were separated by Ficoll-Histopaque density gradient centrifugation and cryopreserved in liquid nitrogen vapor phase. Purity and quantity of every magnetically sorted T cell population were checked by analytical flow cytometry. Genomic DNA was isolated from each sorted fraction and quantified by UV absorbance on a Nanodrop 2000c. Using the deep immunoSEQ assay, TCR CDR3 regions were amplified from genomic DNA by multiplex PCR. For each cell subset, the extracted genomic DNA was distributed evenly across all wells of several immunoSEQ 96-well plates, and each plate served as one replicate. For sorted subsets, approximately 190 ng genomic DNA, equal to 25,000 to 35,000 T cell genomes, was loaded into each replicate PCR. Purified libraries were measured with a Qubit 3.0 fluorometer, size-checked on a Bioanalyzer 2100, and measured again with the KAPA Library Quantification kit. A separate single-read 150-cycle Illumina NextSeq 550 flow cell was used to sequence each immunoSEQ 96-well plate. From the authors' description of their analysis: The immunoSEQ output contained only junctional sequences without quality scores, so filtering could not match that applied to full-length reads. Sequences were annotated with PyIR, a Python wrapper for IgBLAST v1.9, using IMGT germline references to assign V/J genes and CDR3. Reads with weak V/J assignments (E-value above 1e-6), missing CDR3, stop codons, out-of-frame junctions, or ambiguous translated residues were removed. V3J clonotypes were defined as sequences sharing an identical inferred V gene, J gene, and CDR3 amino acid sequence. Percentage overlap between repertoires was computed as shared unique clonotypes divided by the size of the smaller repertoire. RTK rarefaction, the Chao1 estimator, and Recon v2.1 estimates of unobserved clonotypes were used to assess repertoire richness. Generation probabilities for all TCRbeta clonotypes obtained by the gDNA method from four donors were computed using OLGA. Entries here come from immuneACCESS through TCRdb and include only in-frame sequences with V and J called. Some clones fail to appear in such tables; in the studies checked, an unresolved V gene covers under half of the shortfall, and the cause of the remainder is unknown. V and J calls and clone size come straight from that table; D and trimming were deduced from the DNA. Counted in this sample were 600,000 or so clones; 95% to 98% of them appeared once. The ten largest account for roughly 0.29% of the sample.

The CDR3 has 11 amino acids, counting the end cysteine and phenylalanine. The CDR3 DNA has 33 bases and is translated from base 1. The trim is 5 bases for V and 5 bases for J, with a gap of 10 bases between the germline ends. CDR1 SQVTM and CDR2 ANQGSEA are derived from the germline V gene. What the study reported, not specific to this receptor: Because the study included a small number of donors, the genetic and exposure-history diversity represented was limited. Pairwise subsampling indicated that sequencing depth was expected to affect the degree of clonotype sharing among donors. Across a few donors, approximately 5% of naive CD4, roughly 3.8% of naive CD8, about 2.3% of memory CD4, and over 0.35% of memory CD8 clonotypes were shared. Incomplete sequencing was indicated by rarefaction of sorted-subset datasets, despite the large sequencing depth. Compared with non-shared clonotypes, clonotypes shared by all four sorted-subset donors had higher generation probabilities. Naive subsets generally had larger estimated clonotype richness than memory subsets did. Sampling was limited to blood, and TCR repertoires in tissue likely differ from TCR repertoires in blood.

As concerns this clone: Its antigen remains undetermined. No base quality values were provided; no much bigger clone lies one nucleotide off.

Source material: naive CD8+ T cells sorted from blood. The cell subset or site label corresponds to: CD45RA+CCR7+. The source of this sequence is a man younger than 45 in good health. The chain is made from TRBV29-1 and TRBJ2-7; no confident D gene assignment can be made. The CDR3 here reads CSVLTLDEQYF. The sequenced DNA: TGCAGCGTTTTGACTTTGGACGAGCAGTACTTC.